This entry features one T cell receptor beta chain sequence. What it binds is unknown. These data belong to a study of T cell responses to AZD1222 COVID-19 vaccine. Study observations and caveats: The sample set comprised mostly white British donors with more females, and clonal diversity was possibly underestimated. Just a handful of people given AZD1222 tested seropositive at baseline.

Data came from immunoSEQ multiplex PCR; TCRdb stores just in-frame clones and leaves some out. The data contain roughly 100,000 clones, roughly 86% of them seen just once; the ten biggest clones take up roughly 3.3%. This TCR came from an adult who received the MenACWY meningococcal vaccine as a control. The specimen comprised peripheral blood, sampled 28 days after the second dose of the MenACWY control vaccine.

CDR3 residues: CASSQDRLAGGVYNEQFF. The CDR3 DNA follows: TGCGCCAGCAGCCAAGACCGACTAGCGGGGGGGGTCTACAATGAGCAGTTCTTC. The chain has TRBV4-3 and TRBJ2-1, with 14 bases fitting TRBD2. The CDR3 extends over 18 amino acids. The germline gives CDR1 LGHNA, CDR2 YSLEER. The J segment lost 3 bases and the V segment lost 0 bases, leaving 4 bases of the junction unmatched.